This entry lists 30 T cell receptor beta chains sequenced from one sample in a study of T cells after yellow fever vaccination. TCRdb independently ran MiXCR on the 5' RACE reads; one entry per CDR3 protein. Among 400,000 to 450,000 distinct CDR3 sequences, around 19% were seen once, and the ten largest hold 15% to 20%. Sequenced material: PBMCs, taken before the yellow fever booster vaccination. The receptors stem from a man aged 18 to 30 who received the YFV17D yellow fever vaccine.

The rearrangement links TRBV7-2 to TRBJ2-1; D gene uncertain. V was trimmed by 5 bases and J by 9 bases, leaving 8 bases between them. Germline lookup yields CDR1 SGHTA and CDR2 FQGNSA. CDR3 length: 11 amino acids. This CDR3 is CASSLTAEQFF. In nucleotides, the CDR3 is TGTGCCAGCAGCCTGACGGCTGAGCAGTTCTTC.

This clonotype was seen only a few times. The chain uses TRBV6-5 and TRBJ1-1, with D unresolved. The CDR3 has 15 amino acids. CDR1 and CDR2 (germline): MNHEY, SVGAGI. Trimming removed 0 bases from V and 6 bases from J, with 14 bases in between. The DNA of the CDR3 is TGTGCCAGCAGTTACTCGAGTTCGGTGCTGGCTGAAGCTTTCTTT. Translation: CASSYSSSVLAEAFF.

This clonotype was seen only a few times. The gene calls are TRBV6-6 and TRBJ1-5, with TRBD1 as a possible D gene (5 bases). The CDR3 totals 14 residues. Trimming took 8 bases from V and 4 from J, leaving 15 bases between them. In germline, CDR1 is MNHNY, CDR2 SVGAGI (reference sequence). The CDR3 is CASGRTQGNQPQHF. The DNA of the CDR3 is TGTGCCAGCGGAAGAACCCAGGGTAATCAGCCCCAGCATTTT.

This clonotype was recorded many times. The chain recombines TRBV20-1 with TRBJ2-3, with a possible D match to TRBD2 (7 bases). CDR1 DFQATT and CDR2 SNEGSKA come from the germline V gene (reference sequence). Trimming left V 5 bases short and J 5 bases short, with 14 bases between. CDR3 length equals 13 residues. The CDR3 sequence: CSAPRRGLDTQYF. For the CDR3, the DNA is TGCAGTGCTCCCCGGCGGGGGCTAGATACGCAGTATTTT.

The chain has TRBV15 and TRBJ2-6, with TRBD2 identical over 11 bases. The CDR3 spans 19 residues. Germline CDR1 and CDR2: LNHNV and YYDKDF (reference sequence). J gave up 0 bases and V 2 bases, and 6 bases lay outside the gene matches. The CDR3 nucleotides read TGTGCCACCAGCAGACTAGCGGGGGGTATAAGCTCTGGGGCCAACGTCCTGACTTTC. Translation gives CATSRLAGGISSGANVLTF.

This clonotype was detected many times. The V gene is TRBV15, the J gene TRBJ2-7, with D perhaps given as TRBD1 or TRBD2 (5 bases each). Germline-derived CDR1 and CDR2 are LNHNV and YYDKDF (reference sequence). Deletions cut 1 base from V and 5 bases from J, with 18 bases between. The CDR3 contains 16 residues. The CDR3 spells CATSRVPGRRFDEQYF. DNA of the CDR3: TGTGCCACCAGCAGAGTACCGGGACGGAGGTTCGACGAGCAGTACTTC.

This clonotype has more than one count but fewer than ten. This chain links TRBV7-6 with TRBJ2-3; D gene unclear. Trimming left V 8 bases short and J 2 bases short, with 8 bases between. The CDR3 runs 12 residues. Germline V lookup: CDR1 SGHVS, CDR2 FNYEAQ. CDR3 bases: TGTGCCAGCGCGTGGGCCACAGATACGCAGTATTTT. Translation: CASAWATDTQYF.

This clonotype was detected only a few times. The V gene is TRBV4-3, the J gene TRBJ1-2, with D perhaps matching TRBD1 (5 bases). Trimming left V 3 bases short and J 0 bases short, with 14 bases between. CDR1 is LGHNA, CDR2 YSLEER, per germline. CDR3 length equals 16 residues. The CDR3 region is CASSQLIDSANYGYTF. The CDR3 DNA reads TGCGCCAGCAGCCAGCTGATTGACAGCGCTAACTATGGCTACACCTTC.

This clonotype was detected a few times. The chain uses TRBV4-1 and TRBJ2-5; either TRBD1 or TRBD2 may supply D (6 bases each). Trimming pared 5 bases from V and 4 bases from J, leaving 17 bases between. The CDR3 is made up of 15 amino acids. The germline gives CDR1 MGHRA, CDR2 YSYEKL. CDR3 DNA: TGCGCCAGCAGCAGGAGTACGGGGGCGGGAGAGACCCAGTACTTC. Translated: CASSRSTGAGETQYF.

This chain links TRBV9 with TRBJ2-1, with TRBD2 as a possible D gene (7 bases). CDR3 size: 16 residues. The germline gives CDR1 SGDLS, CDR2 YYNGEE. Trimming took off 0 bases at V and 7 bases at J, with 17 bases between the two ends. The CDR3 region is CASSVVGGALSNEQFF. Here the CDR3 DNA reads TGTGCCAGCAGCGTAGTAGGGGGGGCCCTTTCAAATGAGCAGTTCTTC.

This clonotype was found a few times. The chain employs TRBV19 and TRBJ2-3; TRBD2 matches at 11 bases. This CDR3 region has 14 residues. Per germline, CDR1 LNHDA and CDR2 SQIVND (reference sequence). J lost 3 bases, V lost 11 bases, and 7 bases had no gene match. DNA for the CDR3: TGTGCCTCGAACCTAGCGGGGGGAACAGATACGCAGTATTTT. Protein product: CASNLAGGTDTQYF.

A few counts support this clonotype. The V and J genes are TRBV24-1 and TRBJ2-1; 9 bases agree with TRBD1. J was trimmed by 9 bases and V by 10 bases; bases with no gene match: 12. Germline CDR1 reads KGHDR; CDR2 reads SFDVKD. This CDR3 is built from 14 residues. The CDR3 sequence is CATTDGDRAGEQFF. In nucleotides, the CDR3 is TGTGCCACTACGGACGGGGACAGGGCGGGTGAGCAGTTCTTC.

This clonotype was counted at least ten times. The chain uses TRBV29-1 and TRBJ2-5, with 12 nucleotides matching TRBD2. The CDR3 length is 16 residues. CDR1 and CDR2 (germline): SQVTM, ANQGSEA. V trimming: 4 bases; J trimming: 5 bases; junction bases outside the gene matches: 11. The DNA for the CDR3 is TGCAGCGTTGCCCGCGAAGGACTAGCGGGGAGGGAGACCCAGTACTTC. Translated, it gives CSVAREGLAGRETQYF.

The chain employs TRBV3-1 and TRBJ2-5; D remains unclear. Germline-derived CDR1 and CDR2 are LGHDT and YNNKEL (reference sequence). Between the trimmed V and J ends, which lost 0 bases and 5 bases, there was a span of 10 bases. The CDR3 is 14 residues long. DNA of the CDR3: TGTGCCAGCAGCCAAGATGGGGTTATGGAGACCCAGTACTTC. Residues: CASSQDGVMETQYF.

J is TRBJ1-1 and V is TRBV7-2, with TRBD1 matching 8 bases. V was clipped by 8 bases and J by 4 bases; unmatched bases: 18. Germline lookup yields CDR1 SGHTA and CDR2 FQGNSA. The length of the CDR3 is 17 residues. The CDR3 region is CASGSYRRTGRRTEAFF. The CDR3 coding sequence is TGTGCCAGCGGATCTTACCGTAGGACAGGGAGGCGCACTGAAGCTTTCTTT.

The chain joins TRBV11-2 to TRBJ2-1; 12 bases map to TRBD2. CDR3 length equals 18 residues. Germline assignment: CDR1 SGHAT and CDR2 FQNNGV. The J segment lost 8 bases and the V segment lost 5 bases, leaving 16 bases of the junction unmatched. The CDR3 DNA sequence: TGTGCCAGCAGCCGTTCAGGGGCTAGCGGGGGGGCGAGGGATGAGCAGTTCTTC. The encoded protein is CASSRSGASGGARDEQFF.

V usage is TRBV2 and J usage is TRBJ2-2, with D possibly being TRBD1 or TRBD2 (5 bases each). The CDR3 loop spans 14 amino acids. From germline, CDR1 is SNHLY and CDR2 FYNNEI. V lost 4 bases to trimming and J lost 6 bases, with 12 bases between them. The chain's CDR3 is CASSGGTFSGELFF. CDR3 DNA sequence: TGTGCCAGCAGTGGAGGGACGTTCTCCGGGGAGCTGTTTTTT.

This chain uses TRBV7-2 with TRBJ2-1, with 9 bases matching TRBD1. CDR3 length equals 16 residues. Germline V lookup: CDR1 SGHTA, CDR2 FQGNSA. V was clipped by 6 bases and J by 0 bases; unmatched bases: 6. This CDR3 reads CASSGQGKSSYNEQFF. The CDR3 DNA is TGTGCCAGCAGTGGACAGGGGAAAAGCTCCTACAATGAGCAGTTCTTC.

This clonotype was seen only a few times. The rearrangement links TRBV6-5 to TRBJ2-3, with 8 bases lining up with TRBD1. The V gene's germline CDR1 is MNHEY and CDR2 SVGAGI. J gave up 0 bases and V 5 bases, and 4 bases lay outside the gene matches. This CDR3 comprises 15 residues. CDR3 DNA sequence: TGTGCCAGCAGTGGCCGGGACAGGAGCACAGATACGCAGTATTTT. Protein product: CASSGRDRSTDTQYF.

This clonotype has a count of ten or more. V usage is TRBV12-5 and J usage is TRBJ1-1; D not certain. This CDR3 has 12 residues. With 4 bases removed from V and 4 bases from J, the gap between germline ends came to 7 bases. The germline V gene encodes CDR1 LGHNT and CDR2 FRNRAP. CDR3 residues: CASGSTGTEAFF. The CDR3 DNA reads as TGTGCTAGTGGTTCGACCGGCACTGAAGCTTTCTTT.

This clonotype turned up a few times. CDR3 bases: TGTGCCGTTCAGGACAGCCTAACGAAGGCCGGGGAGCTGTTTTTT. It translates to CAVQDSLTKAGELFF. The chain links TRBV6-2 or TRBV6-3 to TRBJ2-2, with D possibly being TRBD1 (6 bases). V shed 11 bases and J shed 6 bases, with 22 bases lying between them. This CDR3 comprises 15 residues. Germline values: CDR1 MNHEY, CDR2 SVGEGT.

The rearrangement links TRBV7-6 to TRBJ1-2, with D tentatively TRBD1 (5 bases). CDR3 size: 15 residues. Germline loops: CDR1 SGHVS, CDR2 FNYEAQ. V was cut by 1 base and J by 4 bases, with 13 bases left in between. The CDR3 here is CASSLGQGRSYGYTF. The CDR3 DNA sequence: TGTGCCAGCAGCTTAGGCCAGGGCCGAAGCTATGGCTACACCTTC.

A few counts support this clonotype. The chain carries TRBV20-1 and TRBJ2-5; the D gene is possibly TRBD1 (7 bases). The ends were cut back, 0 bases at V and 5 bases at J, with 13 bases in the middle. Per germline, CDR1 DFQATT and CDR2 SNEGSKA (reference sequence). The CDR3 has 14 residues. The CDR3 here is CSARDGAGGETQYF. The CDR3 region has the DNA TGCAGTGCTAGAGATGGGGCAGGGGGGGAGACCCAGTACTTC.

Only a few counts were recorded for this clonotype. This chain's CDR3 is CATSIDRGVTEAFF. The CDR3 region has the DNA TGTGCCACCAGCATCGACAGGGGTGTCACTGAAGCTTTCTTT. This chain links TRBV15 with TRBJ1-1, with 8 nucleotides matching TRBD1. The germline V gene encodes CDR1 LNHNV and CDR2 YYDKDF (reference sequence). This CDR3 has 14 amino acids. V dropped 4 bases and J dropped 4; count of bases not matched to a gene: 5.

This clonotype was detected many times. The chain links TRBV6-2 or TRBV6-3 to TRBJ2-7, with a possible D match to TRBD1 (6 bases). V was shortened by 7 bases and J by 8 bases, with 12 bases between the two germline ends. The CDR3 covers 11 residues. Germline CDR1 and CDR2: MNHEY and SVGEGT. The CDR3 loop reads CASTEGVQQYV. CDR3 nucleotide sequence: TGTGCCAGCACTGAGGGGGTGCAGCAGTACGTC.

This chain joins TRBV5-1 and TRBJ2-7; the D is unclear. The CDR3 has 13 residues. V lost 6 bases and J lost 1, with 11 bases in between. CDR1 SGHRS and CDR2 YFSETQ come from the germline V gene. This chain's CDR3 is CASMYPGSYEQYF. The CDR3 DNA sequence: TGCGCCAGCATGTATCCGGGTTCCTACGAGCAGTACTTC.

This clonotype was recorded a few times. The chain links TRBV7-2 to TRBJ1-2, with unresolved D. CDR1 SGHTA and CDR2 FQGNSA come from the germline V gene. The CDR3 contains 14 residues. Deletions cut 5 bases from V and 7 bases from J, with 17 bases between. Here the CDR3 DNA reads TGTGCCAGCAGCCCCATAGCAGGCTCACCTGGCTACACCTTC. It is translated as CASSPIAGSPGYTF.

The rearrangement links TRBV18 to TRBJ2-7, with TRBD1 matching 7 bases. There are 15 residues in the CDR3. From germline, CDR1 is KGHSH and CDR2 LQKENI. J lost 0 bases, V lost 5 bases, and 7 bases had no gene match. DNA of the CDR3: TGTGCCAGCTCAACCTCTACAGGGGACTCCTACGAGCAGTACTTC. Residues: CASSTSTGDSYEQYF. Variable domain in full (rest from reference TRBV18 and TRBJ2-7): NAGVMQNPRHLVRRRGQEARLRCSPMKGHSHVYWYRQLPEEGLKFMVYLQKENIIDESGMPKERFSAEFPKEGPSILRIQQVVRGDSAAYFCASSTSTGDSYEQYFGPGTRLTVT.

This clonotype was detected a few times. J is TRBJ2-7 and V is TRBV4-1; D is undetermined. Trimming removed 1 base from V and 3 bases from J, with 7 bases in between. Germline values: CDR1 MGHRA, CDR2 YSYEKL. The CDR3 is made up of 13 amino acids. The CDR3 loop reads CASSQAGVYEQYF. The CDR3 DNA follows: TGCGCCAGCAGCCAAGCGGGTGTCTACGAGCAGTACTTC.

The chain carries TRBV6-5 and TRBJ2-1; 9 bases map to TRBD1. V trimming: 5 bases; J trimming: 4 bases; junction bases outside the gene matches: 9. Germline V gives CDR1 MNHEY, CDR2 SVGAGI. The CDR3 is 16 amino acids. The CDR3 loop reads CASSQQPGQGYNEQFF. In DNA, the CDR3 is TGTGCCAGCAGTCAACAACCGGGACAGGGTTACAATGAGCAGTTCTTC.